The clone carrying this TCR beta chain is a singleton in its sample. This record comes from a study of ipilimumab plus nivolumab after autologous stem cell transplantation. Study-wide background: Myeloma patients were high-risk transplant-naive or relapsed within 3 years of first autologous transplant.

Profiling relied on immunoSEQ multiplex PCR, and the TCRdb table lists in-frame clones only, not all of them. The sample includes some 46,000 clones, roughly 84% of them seen just once. The CDR3 sequence is 13 residues long. V was shortened by 6 bases and J by 4 bases, with 10 bases between the two germline ends. Germline loops: CDR1 MNHEY, CDR2 SVGAGI. This TCR came from a male donor with multiple myeloma. Sample: PBMCs, taken in a trial of ipilimumab plus nivolumab as post-transplant consolidation. The chain couples TRBV6-5 to TRBJ1-3; TRBD1 is a possible D gene (5 bases). DNA for the CDR3: TGTGCCAGCAGCCTCGACAGAGGAAACACCATATATTTT. Its translation is CASSLDRGNTIYF.